This T cell receptor beta chain was recorded in a study of glioma-infiltrating T cells after dendritic cell vaccination. Time point meaning: after dendritic cell vaccination, including at tumor progression/relapse. All glioblastoma patients lacked an isocitrate dehydrogenase mutation. V dropped 3 bases and J dropped 5 bases, with 14 bases sitting between them. Germline V gene data show CDR1 as SGHNT and CDR2 as YENEEA. This CDR3 spans 15 amino acids. Here immunoSEQ multiplex PCR was the method, and the copy in TCRdb shows in-frame clones only, minus some. This table has some 99,000 clones, 80% appearing once.

The chain carries TRBV11-3 and TRBJ2-1, with D possibly matching TRBD1 (7 bases). This material consisted of blood, taken after dendritic cell vaccination. This clonotype was obtained from a human donor with glioblastoma. CDR3 sequence (DNA): TGTGCCAGCAGCTTCCAGGGGGGTCGGCACAATGAGCAGTTCTTC. Its protein is CASSFQGGRHNEQFF.